This T cell receptor (beta chain) was sequenced in a study of T cell responses to AZD1222 COVID-19 vaccine. Study-level results: No day 14 peak samples; only post-peak repertoires were characterized. There were vaccine-associated CD4 TCRs across spike, dominant at 160-218 and 743-854.

Generated by immunoSEQ multiplex PCR, the TCRdb table keeps only in-frame clones and is missing some. The repertoire holds 150,000 to 200,000 clones, 93% seen once, with 0.95% to 1.1% in the top ten. As regards this clone: Its antigen is still unknown.

CDR1 is SGHRS, CDR2 YFSETQ, per germline. The CDR3 length is 14 residues. V was cut by 4 bases and J by 1 base, with 11 bases left in between. The material sequenced was peripheral blood, taken 28 days after the second AZD1222 dose. V and J are TRBV5-1 and TRBJ1-1, with D hard to call. The sequence was collected from an adult who received the AZD1222 COVID-19 vaccine. The CDR3 nucleotides are TGCGCCAGCAGCCCTGCCGGGCAGAACACTGAAGCTTTCTTT. This encodes CASSPAGQNTEAFF.